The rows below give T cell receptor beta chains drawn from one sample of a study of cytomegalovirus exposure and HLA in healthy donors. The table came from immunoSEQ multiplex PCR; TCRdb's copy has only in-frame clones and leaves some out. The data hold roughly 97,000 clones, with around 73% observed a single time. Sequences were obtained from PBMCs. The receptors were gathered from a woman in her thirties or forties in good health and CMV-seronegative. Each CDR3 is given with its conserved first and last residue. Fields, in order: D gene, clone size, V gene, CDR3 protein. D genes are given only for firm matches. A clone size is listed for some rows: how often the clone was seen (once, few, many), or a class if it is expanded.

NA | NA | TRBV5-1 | CASSYTPGEGYGYTF
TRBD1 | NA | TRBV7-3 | CASSLTGGNTEAFF
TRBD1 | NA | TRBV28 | CASSLLTGYNEQFF
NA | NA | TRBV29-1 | CSVGTPGRDGYTF
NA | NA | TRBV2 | CASSEALISKDGGEAFF
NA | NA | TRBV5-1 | CASSLVFLQETQYF
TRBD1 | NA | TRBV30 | CAWMGPPRHGQDPRTQYF
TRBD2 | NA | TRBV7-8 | CASSLTGLAGDPSTDTQYF
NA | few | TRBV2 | CASSDNTVSYEQYF
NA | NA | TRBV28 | CASGDRTTLGEQYF
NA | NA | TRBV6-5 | CASSYVSQGTPRPAFF
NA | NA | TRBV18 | CASSPMGDQPQHF
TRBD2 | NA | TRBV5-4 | CASSFAGGGTDTQYF
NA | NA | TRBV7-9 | CASSSLDRIDNEQFF